This TCR beta chain is drawn from a study of long-term antiretroviral therapy in people with HIV. Study-level findings and limits: Blood dates from the mid-2000s to the late 2010s, possibly under older ART regimens. Clonal expansions arising prior to ART prevailed in the repertoire at every time point.

Assay version v3.0 of immunoSEQ was used, and it was run at survey level. The protocol was immunoSEQ multiplex PCR, while the TCRdb copy is restricted to in-frame clones and leaves out a portion. The sample shows some 17,000 clones, 79% of them seen only once. Of note for this clone: Antigen unknown.

The CDR3 runs to 14 residues. With 5 bases removed from V and 1 base from J, the gap between germline ends came to 12 bases. Per germline, CDR1 LGHNA and CDR2 YNFKEQ. The rearrangement uses TRBV4-2 and TRBJ2-7; D is unresolved. This specimen consisted of unsorted PBMCs, obtained at the start of antiretroviral therapy. The sequence was obtained from a man aged 25-45 years with HIV. CDR3 bases: TGTGCCAGCAGCTTGATAACGTCGTCCTACGAGCAGTACTTC. As protein: CASSLITSSYEQYF.